A single sample gave rise to the 3 T cell receptor beta chains below, sequenced in a study of cytomegalovirus exposure and HLA in healthy donors. PCR amplification relied on 60 Vbeta primers (plus 13 Jbeta primers). TCRdb keeps only in-frame clones here, not all; method: immunoSEQ multiplex PCR. The data contain roughly 150,000 clones, 76% of them seen just once; the ten biggest clones take up over 3%. Sequencing input: PBMCs. The receptor source for this set is a man aged 40-49 years in good health and CMV-seronegative.

V and J are TRBV15 and TRBJ1-2; a possible D gene is TRBD1 (6 bases). Per the germline V gene, CDR1 is LNHNV and CDR2 is YYDKDF (reference sequence). The CDR3 is 16 residues long. Trimming took off 6 bases at V and 0 bases at J, with 17 bases between the two ends. CDR3: CATRPHGQTANYGYTF. CDR3 nucleotide sequence: TGTGCCACCAGGCCACACGGACAGACTGCTAACTATGGCTACACCTTC.

V gene TRBV18 combines with J gene TRBJ2-7; 9 bases are a match to TRBD1. Germline CDR1 reads KGHSH; CDR2 reads LQKENI. V trimming: 4 bases; J trimming: 4 bases; junction bases outside the gene matches: 8. The CDR3 has 15 amino acids. The chain's CDR3 is CASSQTTGGEYEQYF. The DNA for the CDR3 is TGTGCCAGCTCACAAACGACAGGGGGTGAATACGAGCAGTACTTC.

The rearrangement links TRBV5-8 to TRBJ2-7, with 10 bases matching TRBD1. V dropped 5 bases and J dropped 3; count of bases not matched to a gene: 8. CDR3 size: 15 residues. Germline values: CDR1 SGHTS, CDR2 YDEGEE. DNA for the CDR3: TGTGCCAGCAGGTCTAGGGACAGGGGAATCTACGAGCAGTACTTC. Its translation: CASRSRDRGIYEQYF.